Listed here is a single TCR beta chain. This specimen comes from a study of blood T cell repertoires in COVID-19. For the study at large: Italy, Spain and the United States were the sources of the convalescent and acute COVID-19 samples. Sample material is recorded as cDNA or gDNA derived from T cells, B-cell-depleted T cells, or PBMCs.

In the study's own analysis: Estimation of nucleated cell counts was performed using reference gene primer amplification. Sequenced by immunoSEQ multiplex PCR; TCRdb stores in-frame clones only, minus some. V, J and clone size are those of that table, while D and trimming were read from the DNA. The table includes about 190,000 clones, 70% to 85% detected once. Sequencing was performed on peripheral blood. The sequence was collected from a man between 50 and 59 years old who had recovered from COVID-19.

CDR3 nucleotides: TGTGCCAGCACTCCTTATGTAAGCGGCGATTCTAACTATGGCTACACCTTC. Residues: CASTPYVSGDSNYGYTF. V usage is TRBV3-1 (or the pseudogene TRBV3-2) and J usage is TRBJ1-2; D is unresolved. Germline V gives CDR1 LGHDT, CDR2 YNNKEL (reference sequence). The CDR3 length is 17 residues. Deletions cut 7 bases from V and 0 bases from J, with 21 bases between.